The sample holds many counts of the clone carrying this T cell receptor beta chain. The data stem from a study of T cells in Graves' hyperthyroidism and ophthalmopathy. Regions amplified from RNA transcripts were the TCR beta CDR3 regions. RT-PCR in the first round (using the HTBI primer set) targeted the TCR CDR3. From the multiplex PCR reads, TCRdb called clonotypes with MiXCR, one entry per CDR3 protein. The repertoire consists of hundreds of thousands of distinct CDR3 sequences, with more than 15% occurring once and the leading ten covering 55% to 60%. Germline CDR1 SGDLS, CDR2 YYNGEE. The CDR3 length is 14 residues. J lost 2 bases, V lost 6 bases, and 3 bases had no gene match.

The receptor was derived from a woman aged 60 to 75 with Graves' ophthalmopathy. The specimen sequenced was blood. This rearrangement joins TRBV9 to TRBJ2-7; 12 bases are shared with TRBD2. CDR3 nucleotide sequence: TGTGCCAGCAACCTAGCGGGGGGGGCCTACGAGCAGTACTTC. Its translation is CASNLAGGAYEQYF.